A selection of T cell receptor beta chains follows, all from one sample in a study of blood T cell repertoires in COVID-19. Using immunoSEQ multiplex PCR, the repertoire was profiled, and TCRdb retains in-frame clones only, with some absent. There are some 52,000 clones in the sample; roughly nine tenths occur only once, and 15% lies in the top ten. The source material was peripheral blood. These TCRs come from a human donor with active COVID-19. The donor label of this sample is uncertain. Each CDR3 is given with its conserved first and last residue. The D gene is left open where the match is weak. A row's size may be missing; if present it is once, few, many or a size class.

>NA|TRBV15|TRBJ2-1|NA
TGTGCCACCAGCAGAGATGGTCAGGGGTTGCAGTTCTTC
CATSRDGQGLQFF
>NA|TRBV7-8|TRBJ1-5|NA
TGTGCCAGCAGCTTAGTGGTAGGGGAAGGGATACGTCAGCCCCAGCATTTT
CASSLVVGEGIRQPQHF
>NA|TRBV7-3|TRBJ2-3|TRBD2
TGTGCCAGCAGCTTAAGTGCTAGCGGGGGGCTACGGAGCACAGATACGCAGTATTTT
CASSLSASGGLRSTDTQYF
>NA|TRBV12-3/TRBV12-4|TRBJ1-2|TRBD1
TGTGCCAGCAGATTTGACAGGGAAGATGGCTACACCTTC
CASRFDREDGYTF
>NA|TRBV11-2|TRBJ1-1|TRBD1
TGTGCCAGCAGTCAGGACAGGGGGCTGCAACCGCATTTGAACACTGAAGCTTTCTTT
CASSQDRGLQPHLNTEAFF
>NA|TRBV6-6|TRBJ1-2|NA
TGTGCCAGCAGTACGAAAGACACCTATGGCTACACCTTC
CASSTKDTYGYTF
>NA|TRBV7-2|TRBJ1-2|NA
TGTGCCAGCAGCTTAGGGTGGGGAGGGGACACCTTC
CASSLGWGGDTF
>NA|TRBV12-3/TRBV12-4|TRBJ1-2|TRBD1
TGTGCCAGCAGCGAACAGGGGGCATATGGCTACACCTTC
CASSEQGAYGYTF
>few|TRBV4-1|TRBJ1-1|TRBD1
TGCGCCAGCAGCCGAGGCCCAGGCACAGGGGATGGTGAAGCTTTCTTT
CASSRGPGTGDGEAFF
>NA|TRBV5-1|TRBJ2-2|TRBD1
TGCGCCAGCAGCTTGGAGACAGGGATTTTCGGGGAGCTGTTTTTT
CASSLETGIFGELFF
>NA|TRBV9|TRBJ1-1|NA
TGTGCCAGCAGCGCCCACGGGACTCAACAGAACACTGAAGCTTTCTTT
CASSAHGTQQNTEAFF
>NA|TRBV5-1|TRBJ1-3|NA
TGCGCCAGCAGCCGAGATATCTCTGGAAACACCATATATTTT
CASSRDISGNTIYF
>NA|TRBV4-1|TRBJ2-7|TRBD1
TGCGCCAGCAGCCAGTCCACAGGGGGCCGCACCTACGAGCAGTACTTC
CASSQSTGGRTYEQYF
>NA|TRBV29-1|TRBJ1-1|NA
TGCAGCGTTGGTAGGGGCCATAAGGGGACTGAAGCTTTCTTT
CSVGRGHKGTEAFF
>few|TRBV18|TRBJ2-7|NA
TGTGCCAGCTCACGCGCGGCAAACCAAGGGACTTTCCAGTACTTC
CASSRAANQGTFQYF
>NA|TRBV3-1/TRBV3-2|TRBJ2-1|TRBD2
TGTGCCAGCAGCCAAGGCCTAGCGGGGGGGTTTCTGAACAATGAGCAGTTCTTC
CASSQGLAGGFLNNEQFF
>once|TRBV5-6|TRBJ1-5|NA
TGTGCCAGCAGCTTTGCACCCACCGGTCAGCCCCAGCATTTT
CASSFAPTGQPQHF
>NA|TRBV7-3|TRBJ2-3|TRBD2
TGTGCCAGCAGCTCCCCGGACGGGGGGTCGGATACGCAGTATTTT
CASSSPDGGSDTQYF
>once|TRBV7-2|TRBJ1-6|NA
TGTGCCAGCAGCTTAGGGGGGGGGCAAAATTCACCCCTCCACTTT
CASSLGGGQNSPLHF
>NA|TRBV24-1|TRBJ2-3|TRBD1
TGTGCCACCAGTGATTTTTGGGGGACAGGGGGGACAGATACGCAGTATTTT
CATSDFWGTGGTDTQYF
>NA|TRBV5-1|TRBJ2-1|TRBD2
TGCGCCAGCAGCCCACCGGGACTAGCGGGGGGCTCCTACAATGAGCAGTTCTTC
CASSPPGLAGGSYNEQFF
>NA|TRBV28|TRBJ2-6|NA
TGTGCCAGCAGTTTAGGCTCAACTGGGGCCAACGTCCTGACTTTC
CASSLGSTGANVLTF
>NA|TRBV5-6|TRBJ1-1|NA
TGTGCCAGCAGCTTACTTGGGGGACTCATAAACACTGAAGCTTTCTTT
CASSLLGGLINTEAFF
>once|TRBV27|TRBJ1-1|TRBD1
TGTGCCAGCAGTTTAAGGACTTCCGGGACAGGGACGAACACTGAAGCTTTCTTT
CASSLRTSGTGTNTEAFF
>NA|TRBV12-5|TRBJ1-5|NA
TGTGCTAGTACACAGGGTTATCAGCCCCAGCATTTT
CASTQGYQPQHF
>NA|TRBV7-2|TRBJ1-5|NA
TGTGCCAGCAGCTTAGCAGGGGCCGTCAATCAGCCCCAGCATTTT
CASSLAGAVNQPQHF
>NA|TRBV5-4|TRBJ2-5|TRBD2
TGTGCCAGCAGCCTACTTTATAGCGGGGGGGGTGAGACCCAGTACTTC
CASSLLYSGGGETQYF
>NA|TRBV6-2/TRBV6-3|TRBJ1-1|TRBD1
TGTGCCAGCAGTTACTCCCCTACAGGGGGCGGAAGGAACACTGAAGCTTTCTTT
CASSYSPTGGGRNTEAFF
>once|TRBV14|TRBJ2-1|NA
TGTGCCAGCAGCCAAGTCTCCTTAGTAAGGAGGGACAATGAGCAGTTCTTC
CASSQVSLVRRDNEQFF
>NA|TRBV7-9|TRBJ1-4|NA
TGTGCCAGCAGCTTAACTCAGACAGGATTTGCAACTAATGAAAAACTGTTTTTT
CASSLTQTGFATNEKLFF
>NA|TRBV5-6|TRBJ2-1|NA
TGTGCCAGCAGCTCCCTAACTAGTGCGTCGTTCTTC
CASSSLTSASFF
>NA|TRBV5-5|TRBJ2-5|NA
TGTGCCAGCAGCTTGTTGATACGGCCAGGGAACCAAGAGACCCAGTACTTC
CASSLLIRPGNQETQYF
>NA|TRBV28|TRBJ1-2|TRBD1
TGTGCCAGCAGCCGGCCCGGTCTAACACAGGGGGCCAGGGGCTACACCTTC
CASSRPGLTQGARGYTF
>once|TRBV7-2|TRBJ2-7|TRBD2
TGTGCCAGCAGCTTAGGGGGACTATATCCCTACGAGCAGTACTTC
CASSLGGLYPYEQYF
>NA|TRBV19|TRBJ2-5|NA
TGTGCCAGTAGTTCGTCAGGGCGCTCGGAGACCCAGTACTTC
CASSSSGRSETQYF